These T cell receptor beta chains were read from a single sample in a study of shared clonotypes between healthy human individuals. Method: immunoSEQ multiplex PCR; TCRdb's copy keeps in-frame clones and lacks some. The sample consists of about 680,000 clones, 60% to 75% of them appearing once. Sequencing used memory CD4+ T cells sorted from blood. The receptors were gathered from a woman in her twenties or thirties in good health. CDR3s include the opening cysteine and the closing phenylalanine or tryptophan. Fields, in order: CDR3 length, clone size, V gene, D gene, J gene, CDR3 protein, CDR3 DNA. D genes are given only for firm matches. Some rows mark clone size as missing; the rest say once, few, many or name a class of expanded clone.

13	few	TRBV19	TRBD1	TRBJ1-4	CASSRDRSEKLFF	TGTGCCAGTAGTAGGGACAGGTCAGAAAAACTGTTTTTT
15	few	TRBV7-9	NA	TRBJ2-3	CASSLVGSEQATQYF	TGTGCCAGCAGCTTAGTAGGTTCCGAGCAAGCGACGCAGTATTTT
14	few	TRBV28	TRBD1	TRBJ1-1	CASSSGQGVGEAFF	TGTGCCAGCAGTTCGGGACAGGGGGTTGGTGAAGCTTTCTTT
14	NA	TRBV28	TRBD1	TRBJ1-5	CASTPGDRYQPQHF	TGTGCCAGCACACCCGGGGACAGATATCAGCCCCAGCATTTT
14	few	TRBV27	NA	TRBJ1-1	CASSFTGQYTEAFF	TGTGCCAGCAGTTTTACAGGACAATACACTGAAGCTTTCTTT
16	few	TRBV5-1	TRBD1	TRBJ2-7	CASSLDPDRNSYEQYF	TGCGCCAGCAGCTTGGATCCGGACAGGAACTCGTACGAGCAGTACTTC
14	NA	TRBV5-1	NA	TRBJ2-5	CASSPEVIGETQYF	TGCGCCAGCAGCCCCGAAGTAATTGGGGAGACCCAGTACTTC
13	NA	TRBV28	TRBD1	TRBJ1-2	CASSFGQGNGYTF	TGTGCCAGCAGTTTCGGACAGGGGAATGGCTACACCTTC
14	NA	TRBV19	TRBD2	TRBJ2-7	CASSPIAGDYEQYF	TGTGCCAGTAGTCCGATAGCGGGAGACTACGAGCAGTACTTC
18	NA	TRBV19	NA	TRBJ2-1	CASSRGSSPLSSYNEQFF	TGTGCCAGTAGTAGGGGGTCTAGCCCCCTGAGCTCCTACAATGAGCAGTTCTTC
14	once	TRBV5-4	NA	TRBJ2-3	CASSKDASTDTQYF	TGTGCCAGCAGCAAAGACGCTAGCACAGATACGCAGTATTTT
14	NA	TRBV7-9	NA	TRBJ2-5	CASSLYPSKETQYF	TGTGCCAGCAGCTTATACCCCAGCAAAGAGACCCAGTACTTC
11	NA	TRBV7-9	NA	TRBJ1-1	CASSQTGEAFF	TGTGCCAGCAGCCAGACAGGAGAAGCTTTCTTT
14	NA	TRBV5-1	NA	TRBJ1-1	CASSLSAANTEAFF	TGCGCCAGCAGCTTAAGCGCAGCCAACACTGAAGCTTTCTTT
15	few	TRBV6-1	TRBD2	TRBJ2-2	CASMTTSGSVGELFF	TGTGCCAGCATGACGACTAGCGGGAGTGTCGGGGAGCTGTTTTTT
13	NA	TRBV6-1	TRBD1	TRBJ2-5	CAGWGQFQETQYF	TGTGCCGGTTGGGGACAGTTCCAAGAGACCCAGTACTTC
13	NA	TRBV10-2	NA	TRBJ1-3	CASSESIFNTIYF	TGCGCCAGCAGTGAGTCGATTTTCAACACCATATATTTT
14	NA	TRBV11-2	NA	TRBJ1-1	CASSPRAGNTEAFF	TGTGCCAGCAGCCCGCGGGCTGGGAACACTGAAGCTTTCTTT
16	NA	TRBV18	NA	TRBJ1-2	CASSRESRQSNYGYTF	TGTGCCAGCTCCAGAGAGTCACGGCAGTCTAACTATGGCTACACCTTC
16	once	TRBV28	TRBD2	TRBJ2-7	CASSLAGLATSYEQYF	TGTGCCAGCAGTTTGGCGGGACTAGCGACTTCCTACGAGCAGTACTTC
15	NA	TRBV28	NA	TRBJ2-4	CASAGGGLGKNIQYF	TGTGCCAGCGCTGGGGGGGGCTTGGGCAAAAACATTCAGTACTTC
14	NA	TRBV19	NA	TRBJ1-1	CASSIGQLNTEAFF	TGTGCCAGTAGTATCGGACAGTTGAACACTGAAGCTTTCTTT
14	few	TRBV28	NA	TRBJ2-2	CASRPRTHTGELFF	TGTGCCAGCCGCCCGCGGACGCACACCGGGGAGCTGTTTTTT
16	NA	TRBV19	TRBD2	TRBJ2-1	CASTRGAGGHYNEQFF	TGTGCCAGTACCAGGGGAGCGGGAGGCCACTACAATGAGCAGTTCTTC
16	NA	TRBV27	NA	TRBJ2-2	CASSPVEQGGTGELFF	TGTGCCAGCAGCCCTGTTGAACAGGGGGGGACCGGGGAGCTGTTTTTT
16	NA	TRBV6-4	NA	TRBJ2-1	CASSDLGRSSYNEQFF	TGTGCCAGCAGTGACCTCGGTAGGAGCTCCTACAATGAGCAGTTCTTC
15	NA	TRBV5-1	TRBD2	TRBJ2-1	CASSSASGAYNEQFF	TGCGCCAGCAGCTCAGCTAGCGGGGCCTACAATGAGCAGTTCTTC
16	few	TRBV7-2	TRBD1	TRBJ2-7	CASSLGRGQGAYEQYF	TGTGCCAGCAGCTTGGGTCGGGGACAGGGTGCCTACGAGCAGTACTTC
15	NA	TRBV7-2	NA	TRBJ2-1	CASSLVDIGGSEQFF	TGTGCCAGCAGCTTAGTCGATATAGGGGGAAGTGAGCAGTTCTTC
14	many	TRBV2	TRBD1	TRBJ2-5	CASREQGAPETQYF	TGTGCCAGCAGGGAACAGGGGGCGCCGGAGACCCAGTACTTC
14	NA	TRBV28	NA	TRBJ2-2	CASLEGLARGELFF	TGTGCCAGCCTCGAGGGGCTAGCGCGAGGGGAGCTGTTTTTT
12	NA	TRBV5-1	NA	TRBJ1-1	CATFREFAEAFF	TGCGCCACCTTCCGGGAGTTCGCTGAAGCTTTCTTT
13	NA	TRBV19	NA	TRBJ2-2	CASSSLQPGELFF	TGTGCCAGTAGTTCCCTACAACCCGGGGAGCTGTTTTTT
15	NA	TRBV6-5	NA	TRBJ2-6	CASSRKSSGANVLTF	TGTGCCAGCAGTCGGAAATCCTCTGGGGCCAACGTCCTGACTTTC
14	NA	TRBV5-1	NA	TRBJ2-7	CASSSSSTDYEQYF	TGCGCCAGCAGCTCATCCTCGACAGACTACGAGCAGTACTTC
16	many	TRBV28	TRBD1	TRBJ2-4	CASSDPTGGGINIQYF	TGTGCCAGCAGTGATCCGACAGGGGGCGGGATAAACATTCAGTACTTC
13	once	TRBV19	NA	TRBJ2-5	CASSIDLRQTQYF	TGTGCCAGTAGTATAGATCTACGTCAGACCCAGTACTTC
16	NA	TRBV18	NA	TRBJ2-7	CASSPNLRARLHEQYF	TGTGCCAGCTCACCAAATCTAAGGGCGAGGCTCCACGAGCAGTACTTC
16	NA	TRBV28	NA	TRBJ1-4	CASRWARWRRTEKLFF	TGTGCCAGCAGGTGGGCCCGGTGGAGGAGGACTGAAAAACTGTTTTTT
12	once	TRBV28	TRBD1	TRBJ2-4	CASRGQSNIQYF	TGTGCCAGCAGGGGACAGTCGAACATTCAGTACTTC